The sequence of this TCR beta chain was determined in a study of identical twins. The donors were all healthy and Caucasian. TCRdb ran MiXCR on the 5' RACE reads and lists one entry per CDR3 protein. The data show 450,000 or so distinct CDR3 sequences, 20% to 25% seen once. The germline V gene encodes CDR1 DFQATT and CDR2 SNEGSKA (reference sequence). V was pared by 3 bases and J by 2 bases, with 5 bases of the junction left unmatched. The CDR3 is made up of 15 amino acids. There are a few counts of this clonotype. This sample also appeared in a second study, on T cells expressing NK-cell markers. That source reports: The sequencing cohort of eight donors included seven HCMV-seropositive individuals and one seronegative individual. Within several experiments, an anti-gamma-delta TCR antibody kept the sorting limited to alpha-beta TCR T cells.

Sequenced: CD4+ T cells sorted from blood. The chain couples TRBV20-1 to TRBJ2-5, with 11 nucleotides matching TRBD2. The receptor was isolated from a woman between 18 and 29 years old in good health. Written as DNA, the CDR3 is TGCAGTGCTAGGAGATCTAGCGGGAGGCAAGAGACCCAGTACTTC. Translated: CSARRSSGRQETQYF.